This is a list of T cell receptor beta chains from one sample in a study of cytomegalovirus exposure and HLA in healthy donors. Profiled with immunoSEQ multiplex PCR; TCRdb holds only in-frame clones, not every one. The table includes tens of thousands of clones, 55% to 80% detected once. Sequenced material: PBMCs. These receptors came from a woman in her forties or fifties in good health and CMV-seropositive. The CDR3 runs from the conserved cysteine through the conserved F or W. The order of the fields is D gene, V gene, clone size, J gene, CDR3 DNA, CDR3 protein. The D gene is left open where the match is weak. The size of a clone is reported for some rows only, either as once, few or many, or as a class for expanded clones.

-	TRBV4-3	-	TRBJ2-5	TGCGCCAGCAGCCATACGGGGATCGGAGAGACCCAGTACTTC	CASSHTGIGETQYF
TRBD1	TRBV6-5	-	TRBJ1-4	TGTGCCAGCAGTCGGGACAGGGGGCTTAATGAAAAACTGTTTTTT	CASSRDRGLNEKLFF
-	TRBV6-6	-	TRBJ2-7	TGTGCCAGTTCCCCGTATGGCGGAACCTATGGGTACGAGCAGTACTTC	CASSPYGGTYGYEQYF
-	TRBV5-6	-	TRBJ2-7	TGTGCCAGCAGCGGAGTGTACGAGCAGTACTTC	CASSGVYEQYF
TRBD1	TRBV10-3	-	TRBJ2-7	TGTGCCATCAGTGAGTCGGGATGGGCAGGGGGTTACGAGCAGTACTTC	CAISESGWAGGYEQYF
TRBD2	TRBV7-9	-	TRBJ2-5	TGTGCCAGCAGCTTAGAGGCTAGCGGGGCGCAAGAGACCCAGTACTTC	CASSLEASGAQETQYF
-	TRBV19	-	TRBJ1-1	TGTGCCAGTAGTGAAGGGAGGGTCACTGAAGCTTTCTTT	CASSEGRVTEAFF
-	TRBV7-3	-	TRBJ1-1	TGTGCCAGCAGCTTAGAGGGTCTACTCACTGAAGCTTTCTTT	CASSLEGLLTEAFF
TRBD2	TRBV6-6	few	TRBJ2-1	TGTGCCAGCAGTTATAGCGGGACTTACAATGAGCAGTTCTTC	CASSYSGTYNEQFF
-	TRBV2	-	TRBJ1-2	TGTGCCAGCAGTTGGAACAGGGTTGTCCTTGGCTACACCTTC	CASSWNRVVLGYTF
-	TRBV10-1	-	TRBJ2-7	TGCGCCAGCAGTGAATGCGGAGGGTGCGGGCAGTACTTC	CASSECGGCGQYF
-	TRBV30	-	TRBJ1-2	TGTGCCTGGTCTCCGGTGACTTCCTTATATTATGGCTACACCTTC	CAWSPVTSLYYGYTF
-	TRBV29-1	-	TRBJ2-7	TGCAGCGTGGCCGTTGGCACCTACTACGAGCAGTACTTC	CSVAVGTYYEQYF
TRBD2	TRBV4-2	-	TRBJ2-3	TGTGCCAGCAGCCAAGAGCTAGCGGGGGGGCGCTCGCAGTATTTT	CASSQELAGGRSQYF
-	TRBV19	few	TRBJ2-7	TGTGCCAGTAGTATGAGGTTGTCCTACGAGCAGTACTTC	CASSMRLSYEQYF
TRBD1	TRBV29-1	few	TRBJ1-4	TGCAGCGTTGTGTTGCAGGGGGCTAGTGAAAAACTGTTTTTT	CSVVLQGASEKLFF
-	TRBV7-2	-	TRBJ2-7	TGTGCCAGCAGCTTAAATCCACACTACGAGCAGTACTTC	CASSLNPHYEQYF
-	TRBV18	-	TRBJ1-5	TGTGCCAGCTCACCGATGGCGGATAGCAATCAGCCCCAGCATTTT	CASSPMADSNQPQHF
TRBD1	TRBV25-1	-	TRBJ2-7	TGTGCCAGCAGTAAAAGACAGGGGTCCTACGAGCAGTACTTC	CASSKRQGSYEQYF
TRBD1	TRBV7-6	-	TRBJ1-2	TGTGCCAGCAGCCAGACAGGGGGCTATGGCTACACCTTC	CASSQTGGYGYTF
TRBD1	TRBV28	few	TRBJ1-2	TGTGCCAGCAGTTTGGGACAGGGGGGCTACACCTTC	CASSLGQGGYTF
-	TRBV2	-	TRBJ2-3	TGTGCCGGGCAGGTGCAGGGTACGCAGTATTTT	CAGQVQGTQYF
TRBD2	TRBV5-4	-	TRBJ2-7	TGTGCCAGCAGTCACCGAAGGGAGGGCCCGGGTGAGCAGTACTTC	CASSHRREGPGEQYF
-	TRBV27	-	TRBJ1-4	TGTGCCAGCAGTTCACTATGGGGGGGTGAAAAACTGTTTTTT	CASSSLWGGEKLFF